The clone carrying this T cell receptor beta chain has just one count. Its antigen is not identified. Trimming at V came to 2 bases and at J to 2 bases, leaving 6 bases not matched to a gene. The CDR3 runs 16 residues. Germline CDR1 MNHEY, CDR2 SMNVEV (reference sequence). The data were obtained in a study of cytomegalovirus exposure and HLA in healthy donors. Study at large: In terms of ancestry, the Caucasian-associated cluster contained 80% to 90% of the roughly 400 genotyped donors. Study results and caveats: Later on, analysis showed that most CMV-associated TCR beta chains appeared to be HLA-restricted. The study designated over 150 TCR beta chains cytomegalovirus-associated. Per a prior analysis, the majority of TCR beta V segments were productive roughly 87% or roughly 30% of the time.

PCR primers comprised 60 Vbeta and 13 Jbeta primers. Libraries were prepared by immunoSEQ multiplex PCR; TCRdb keeps only in-frame clonotypes and omits some of them. This table holds around 200,000 clones, approximately 85% found once. The rearrangement joins TRBV27 to TRBJ2-3; 8 bases match TRBD1. The TCR originated in a woman aged 50 to 60 in good health and CMV-seronegative. The sequenced sample consisted of PBMCs. DNA for the CDR3: TGTGCCAGCAGTTTAAACCCAGGGGGCCACACAGATACGCAGTATTTT. Translating it yields CASSLNPGGHTDTQYF.